These 16 T cell receptor beta chains originate from one sample sequenced in a study of blood T cell repertoires in COVID-19. Only in-frame clones appear in the TCRdb table, and some are missing; sequencing was by immunoSEQ multiplex PCR. The sample records about 120,000 clones, roughly 80% being singletons. Specimen: peripheral blood. The origin of the receptors is a man aged 55 to 70 with acute or convalescent COVID-19.

The V gene is TRBV20-1, the J gene TRBJ2-5; tentative D call: TRBD2 (5 bases). CDR3 length: 10 residues. V was clipped by 6 bases and J by 4 bases, with 6 bases between them. Germline V CDR1 and CDR2: DFQATT, SNEGSKA (reference sequence). CDR3 protein: CSAAGETQYF. The CDR3 DNA reads TGCAGTGCCGCGGGAGAGACCCAGTACTTC.

The J gene is TRBJ2-3, the V gene TRBV2, with 8 positions matching TRBD2. Germline V gives CDR1 SNHLY, CDR2 FYNNEI. V lost 7 bases to trimming and J lost 14 bases; unmatched junction nucleotides: 14. The CDR3 sequence is 13 residues long. CDR3 nucleotides: TGTGCCAGCAAATCGAGAGGCGGGGGGTATCGGTATTTT. It yields the protein CASKSRGGGYRYF.

The rearrangement uses TRBV30 and TRBJ1-2, with D hard to call. There are 12 residues in the CDR3. The V end was cut by 5 bases, the J end by 2 bases, with 9 bases between. Germline values: CDR1 GTSNPN, CDR2 SVGIG (reference sequence). The CDR3 loop reads CAWSPGNYGYTF. The DNA for the CDR3 is TGTGCCTGGTCACCCGGGAACTATGGCTACACCTTC.

This clone was found a few times. The J gene is TRBJ1-2, the V gene TRBV24-1, with TRBD1 matching over 8 bases. Per the germline V gene, CDR1 is KGHDR and CDR2 is SFDVKD. CDR3 length: 13 amino acids. V was pared by 11 bases and J by 5 bases, with 9 bases of the junction left unmatched. CDR3 bases: TGTGCCATCGGGACAGGCGATTTATATGGCTACACCTTC. Translation gives CAIGTGDLYGYTF.

The chain is built from TRBV11-2 and TRBJ2-3; no clear D gene. The CDR3 loop spans 15 amino acids. CDR1 SGHAT and CDR2 FQNNGV come from the germline V gene. Trimming cost V 4 bases and J 2 bases, with 13 bases left between them. The DNA of the CDR3 is TGTGCCAGCAGCTCCGAGCGCCTAAACACAGATACGCAGTATTTT. Its protein is CASSSERLNTDTQYF.

This chain connects TRBV5-8 to TRBJ2-4; a weak D match, TRBD2 (6 bases). V gave up 2 bases and J gave up 0 bases, with 12 bases separating them. CDR1 is SGHTS and CDR2 is YDEGEE in the germline V gene. This CDR3 has 16 amino acids. The CDR3 spells CASSFGGALAKNIQYF. Here the CDR3 DNA reads TGTGCCAGCAGCTTTGGAGGGGCCCTAGCCAAAAACATTCAGTACTTC.

This sequence joins TRBV7-9 and TRBJ2-7, with a weak D call TRBD2 (6 bases). Germline assignment: CDR1 SEHNR and CDR2 FQNEAQ (reference sequence). The CDR3 is 13 amino acids. V lost 6 bases to trimming and J lost 3 bases, with 12 bases between them. The DNA for the CDR3 is TGTGCCAGCAGAAGTAGCGGACACTACGAGCAGTACTTC. Translated, it gives CASRSSGHYEQYF.

The chain employs TRBV5-1 and TRBJ1-5; 8 nucleotides align to TRBD1. The CDR3 length is 16 residues. Germline CDR1 reads SGHRS; CDR2 reads YFSETQ. V shed 0 bases, J shed 2 bases, and the junction held 4 bases outside the gene matches. CDR3 loop: CASSLAPTGGNQPQHF. As DNA, the CDR3 is TGCGCCAGCAGCTTGGCCCCGACAGGGGGCAATCAGCCCCAGCATTTT.

The chain has TRBV12-5 and TRBJ1-6; D is possibly TRBD1 (5 bases). Deletions cut 1 base from V and 2 bases from J, with 6 bases between. The CDR3 length is 15 residues. The germline gives CDR1 LGHNT, CDR2 FRNRAP. CDR3 nucleotide sequence: TGTGCTAGTGGTTTGGGACAGACCTATAATTCACCCCTCCACTTT. Translating it yields CASGLGQTYNSPLHF.

The chain uses TRBV18 and TRBJ2-3; perhaps TRBD1 as D (5 bases). V was clipped by 3 bases and J by 5 bases, with 9 bases between them. Per germline, CDR1 KGHSH and CDR2 LQKENI. The CDR3 sequence is 13 residues long. In nucleotides, the CDR3 is TGTGCCAGCTCACCTTCAGGGTTAGATACGCAGTATTTT. Its translation: CASSPSGLDTQYF. Using reference TRBV18 and TRBJ2-3 for the parts outside the CDR3, the full variable domain is NAGVMQNPRHLVRRRGQEARLRCSPMKGHSHVYWYRQLPEEGLKFMVYLQKENIIDESGMPKERFSAEFPKEGPSILRIQQVVRGDSAAYFCASSPSGLDTQYFGPGTRLTVL.

The chain has TRBV5-1 and TRBJ1-3; 10 bases are a match to TRBD1. Looked up from germline, CDR1 is SGHRS and CDR2 is YFSETQ. Unmatched junction bases numbered 10, after V lost 3 bases and J lost 4 bases. The CDR3 totals 17 residues. Here the CDR3 DNA reads TGCGCCAGCAGCTGGGGGACAGGGGAGAAAATGGGAAACACCATATATTTT. As protein: CASSWGTGEKMGNTIYF.

The rearrangement joins TRBV11-2 to TRBJ2-1; 12 positions match TRBD2. Germline-derived CDR1 and CDR2 are SGHAT and FQNNGV. Germline trimming cut 3 bases from V and 4 bases from J; bases unmatched to any gene: 1. This CDR3 comprises 15 residues. The CDR3: CASSFTSGGYNEQFF. Here the CDR3 DNA reads TGTGCCAGCAGCTTTACTAGCGGGGGGTACAATGAGCAGTTCTTC. The complete variable domain, with remaining parts taken from reference TRBV11-2 and TRBJ2-1, reads EAGVAQSPRYKIIEKRQSVAFWCNPISGHATLYWYQQILGQGPKLLIQFQNNGVVDDSQLPKDRFSAERLKGVDSTLKIQPAKLEDSAVYLCASSFTSGGYNEQFFGPGTRLTVL.

The chain employs TRBV3-1 (or the pseudogene TRBV3-2) and TRBJ2-7; 9 nucleotides align to TRBD1. With 3 bases clipped from V and 6 bases from J, the junction kept 6 bases outside the gene matches. The germline V gene encodes CDR1 LGHDT and CDR2 YNNKEL (reference sequence). This CDR3 spans 14 amino acids. CDR3 coding DNA: TGTGCCAGCAGCCAGGCACAGGGGGCTGGCGAGCAGTACTTC. Translation: CASSQAQGAGEQYF.

The J gene is TRBJ1-1, the V gene TRBV12-3 or TRBV12-4; tentative D call: TRBD1 (5 bases). Trimming removed 7 bases from V and 4 bases from J, with 10 bases in between. This CDR3 has 12 residues. Written as DNA, the CDR3 is TGTGCCAGCACCCGGGGGGGCACTGAAGCTTTCTTT. This gives the protein CASTRGGTEAFF.

The V and J genes are TRBV19 and TRBJ2-3; TRBD2 agrees at 13 bases. This CDR3 has 16 amino acids. V lost 5 bases, J lost 6 bases, and 8 bases stayed unmatched. Germline CDR1 reads LNHDA; CDR2 reads SQIVND (reference sequence). CDR3: CASSLALAGGRDTQYF. In nucleotides, the CDR3 is TGTGCCAGTAGTCTCGCACTAGCGGGGGGGCGGGATACGCAGTATTTT.

The V and J genes are TRBV9 and TRBJ2-7; D possibly corresponds to TRBD1 (5 bases). The V end lost 1 base, the J end lost 0 bases, and 8 bases lay between the germline ends. Germline CDR1 is SGDLS and CDR2 is YYNGEE. The CDR3 covers 14 residues. The DNA of the CDR3 is TGTGCCAGCAGCGTAATGGACACCTCCTACGAGCAGTACTTC. This sequence encodes CASSVMDTSYEQYF.